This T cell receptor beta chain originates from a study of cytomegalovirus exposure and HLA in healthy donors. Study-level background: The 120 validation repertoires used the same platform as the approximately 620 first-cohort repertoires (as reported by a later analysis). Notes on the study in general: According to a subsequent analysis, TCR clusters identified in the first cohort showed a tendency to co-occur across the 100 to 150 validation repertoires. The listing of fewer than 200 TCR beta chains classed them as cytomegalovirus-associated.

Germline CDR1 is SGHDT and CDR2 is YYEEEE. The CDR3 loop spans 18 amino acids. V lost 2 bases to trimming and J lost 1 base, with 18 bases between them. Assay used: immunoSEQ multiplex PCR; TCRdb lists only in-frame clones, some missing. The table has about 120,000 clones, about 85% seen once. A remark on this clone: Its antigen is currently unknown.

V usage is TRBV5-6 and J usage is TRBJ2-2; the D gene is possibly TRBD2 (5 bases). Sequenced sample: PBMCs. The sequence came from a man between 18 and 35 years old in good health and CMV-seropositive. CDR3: CASSFFRRVEENTGELFF. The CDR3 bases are TGTGCCAGCAGCTTTTTTCGAAGAGTGGAGGAGAACACCGGGGAGCTGTTTTTT.